This T cell receptor beta chain was obtained from a study of blood T cell repertoires in COVID-19. As for the study in general: The study drew acute and convalescent COVID-19 samples from the United States, Italy and Spain. The cDNA or gDNA used as material had been derived from T cells, B-cell-depleted T cells, or PBMCs.

Authors' processing steps: Amplification of reference gene primers was used by the study to estimate nucleated cell counts. Sequencing was performed with immunoSEQ multiplex PCR; in TCRdb, only in-frame clones are kept and a portion is missing. From that table come the V and J calls and clone size; the DNA was used to work out D and trimming. Found here are over 85,000 clones, approximately 90% of them singletons; the top ten hold less than 6%. Germline V lookup: CDR1 MDHEN, CDR2 SYDVKM. V lost 10 bases and J 2 bases, leaving 11 bases between the germline ends. CDR3 size: 12 residues. The rearrangement joins TRBV28 to TRBJ1-1, with no clear D. Specimen: peripheral blood. The source is a woman aged 80 or older with active COVID-19. In nucleotides, the CDR3 is TGTGCCACCGAGAAGCTTAACACTGAAGCTTTCTTT. Translating it yields CATEKLNTEAFF.